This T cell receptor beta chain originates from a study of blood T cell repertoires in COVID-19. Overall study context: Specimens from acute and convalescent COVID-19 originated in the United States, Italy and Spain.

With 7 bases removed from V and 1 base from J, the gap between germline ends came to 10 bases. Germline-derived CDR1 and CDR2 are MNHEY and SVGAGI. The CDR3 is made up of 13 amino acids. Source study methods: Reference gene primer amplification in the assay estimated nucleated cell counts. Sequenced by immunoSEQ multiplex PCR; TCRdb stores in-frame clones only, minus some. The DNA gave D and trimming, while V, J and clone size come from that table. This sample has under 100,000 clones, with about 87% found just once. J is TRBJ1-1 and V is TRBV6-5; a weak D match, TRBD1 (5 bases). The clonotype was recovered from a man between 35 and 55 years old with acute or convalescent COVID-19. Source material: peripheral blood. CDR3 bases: TGTGCCAGCACCCAGGGATGGAACACTGAAGCTTTCTTT. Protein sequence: CASTQGWNTEAFF.